This TCR beta chain is drawn from a study of low-dose radiotherapy and immunotherapy resistance in tumors. As for time point: after trial treatment. As to treatment: LDRT plus nivolumab, ipilimumab, low-dose cyclophosphamide and aspirin (RACIN trial). It was nivolumab, ipilimumab, aspirin, low-dose cyclophosphamide and low-dose radiotherapy that donors received. This clonotype has ten or more counts. TCR amplification used around 19 PCR cycles, a constant-region primer and a V-primer adapter. TCRdb reprocessed the reads with MiXCR, giving one entry per CDR3 protein. The sample has 50,000 or so distinct CDR3 sequences, around 35% seen once. The source of this sequence is a male donor with rectosigmoid adenocarcinoma. The sample here was PBMCs, taken after low-dose radiotherapy plus immunotherapy.

CDR3 region: CSVTVSGNTIYF. The CDR3 DNA is TGCAGCGTTACAGTCTCTGGAAACACCATATATTTT. The rearrangement joins TRBV29-1 to TRBJ1-3; D is undetermined. Trimming pared 5 bases from V and 0 bases from J, leaving 5 bases between. Germline V CDR1 and CDR2: SQVTM, ANQGSEA. The CDR3 runs 12 residues.